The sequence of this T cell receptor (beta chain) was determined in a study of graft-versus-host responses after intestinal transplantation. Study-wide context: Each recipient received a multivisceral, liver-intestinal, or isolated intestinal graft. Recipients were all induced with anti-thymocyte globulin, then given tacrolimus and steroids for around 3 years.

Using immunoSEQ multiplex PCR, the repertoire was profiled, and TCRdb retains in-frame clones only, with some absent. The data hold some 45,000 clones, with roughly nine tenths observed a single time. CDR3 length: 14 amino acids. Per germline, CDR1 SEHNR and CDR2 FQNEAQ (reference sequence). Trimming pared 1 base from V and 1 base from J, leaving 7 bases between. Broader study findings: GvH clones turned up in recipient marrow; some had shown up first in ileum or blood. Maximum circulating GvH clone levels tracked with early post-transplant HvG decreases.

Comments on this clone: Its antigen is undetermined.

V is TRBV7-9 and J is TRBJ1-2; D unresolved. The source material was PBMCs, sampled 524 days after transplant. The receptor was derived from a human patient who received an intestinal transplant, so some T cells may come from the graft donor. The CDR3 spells CASSLGVGNYGYTF. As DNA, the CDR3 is TGTGCCAGCAGCTTAGGGGTCGGTAACTATGGCTACACCTTC.